This T cell receptor beta chain was profiled in a study of OX40 agonist ivuxolimab in advanced cancers. Study as a whole: Patients were treated with ivuxolimab, an agonistic anti-OX40 (CD134) antibody. Participants averaged approximately 60 years of age (range about 23 to 80) and were 75% to 90% male. Study-wide findings and caveats: Expanded clones belonging to CD8+ T cells outnumbered, on average, those of CD4+.

Only in-frame clones appear in the TCRdb table, and some are missing; sequencing was by immunoSEQ multiplex PCR. The data hold about 64,000 clones, with 80% observed a single time. Germline V gene sequence: CDR1 SEHNR, CDR2 FQNEAQ (reference sequence). The V gene end was trimmed by 4 bases and the J gene end by 5 bases; junction bases not matched to a gene: 2. CDR3 size: 14 residues. About this clone itself: The target antigen is unknown.

The chain links TRBV7-9 to TRBJ1-6, with TRBD1 identical over 7 bases. The sequence derives from an adult with an advanced solid tumor such as melanoma, head and neck, liver or kidney cancer. The sample consisted of CD4+ or CD8+ T cells sorted from blood, taken in a trial of the OX40 agonist ivuxolimab. This CDR3 reads CASSSTGDNSPLHF. CDR3 DNA: TGTGCCAGCAGCTCCACAGGGGATAATTCACCCCTCCACTTT.